This T cell receptor (beta chain) was observed in a study of monozygotic twins with inflammatory bowel disease. Whole-study findings and limits: The data offered no way to tell different T cell subtypes apart.

Concerning this clonotype itself: The antigen is unknown.

Every TCR library consumed roughly 3,500 ng of total RNA. Template-switch reactions added UMIs with a 6-nucleotide sample barcode. TCRdb re-called the 5' RACE reads; one entry per CDR3 protein, DNA not given. The data show about 300,000 distinct CDR3 sequences, and the top ten clones hold 5% to 6%. This TCR derives from a human donor with ulcerative colitis or Crohn's disease, or a healthy co-twin of an affected twin (not recorded which). The sequenced sample consisted of blood.

The CDR3: CASSTLSGTAQNSPLHF. This chain links TRBV6-1 with TRBJ1-6; the TCRdb D gene call, TRBD1, has no DNA to confirm it. CDR3 size: 17 residues. Per germline, CDR1 MNHNS and CDR2 SASEGT.